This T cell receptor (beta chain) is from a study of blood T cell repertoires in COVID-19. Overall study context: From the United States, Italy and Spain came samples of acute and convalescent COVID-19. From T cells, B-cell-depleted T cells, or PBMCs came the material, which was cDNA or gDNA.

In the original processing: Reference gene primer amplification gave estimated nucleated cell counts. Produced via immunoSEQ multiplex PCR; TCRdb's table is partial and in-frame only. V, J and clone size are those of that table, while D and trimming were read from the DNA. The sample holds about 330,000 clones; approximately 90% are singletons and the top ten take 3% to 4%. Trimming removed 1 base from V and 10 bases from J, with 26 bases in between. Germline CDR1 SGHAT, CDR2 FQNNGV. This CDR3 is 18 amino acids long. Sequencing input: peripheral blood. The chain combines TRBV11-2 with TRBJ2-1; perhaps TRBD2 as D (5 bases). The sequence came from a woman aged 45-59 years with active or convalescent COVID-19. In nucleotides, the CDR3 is TGTGCCAGCAGCTTAGCAAGACTTCCGGGAACTACCTCTGCCGAGCAGTTCTTC. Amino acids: CASSLARLPGTTSAEQFF.